Listed here is a single T cell receptor beta chain. The sample comes from a study of blood T cell repertoires in COVID-19. About the research overall: T cells, B-cell-depleted T cells, or PBMCs supplied cDNA or gDNA.

Per the germline V gene, CDR1 is LNHDA and CDR2 is SQIVND (reference sequence). The CDR3 totals 14 residues. Trimming stripped 7 bases from V and 1 base from J, with 13 bases between. Original processing methods: It was from reference gene primer amplification that nucleated cell counts were estimated. Clones were read by immunoSEQ multiplex PCR, and TCRdb kept only the in-frame ones, dropping some. The D gene and trimming were derived from the DNA, and the V and J assignments and clone size from that table. The data contain approximately 140,000 clones, around 90% of them singletons. The sample taken for sequencing was peripheral blood. The chain recombines TRBV19 with TRBJ1-1; maybe TRBD1 (5 bases). The clonotype originates from a woman in her sixties with active or convalescent COVID-19. The CDR3 DNA sequence: TGTGCCAGTAACCAAGGACAAACGAACACTGAAGCTTTCTTT. It encodes CASNQGQTNTEAFF.